This is a list of T cell receptor beta chains from one sample in a study of blood T cells in healthy people across ages. TCRdb passed the 5' RACE reads through MiXCR, listing each CDR3 protein once. The table records 600,000 to 800,000 distinct CDR3 sequences, over 20% of them present only once. Specimen: blood. The receptors were sampled from a man between 65 and 85 years old in good health. Each CDR3 is given with its conserved first and last residue. A D gene is named only where the DNA matches it firmly. The size of a clone is reported for some rows only, either as once, few or many, or as a class for expanded clones.

v_call: TRBV5-6
clone_size: few
j_call: TRBJ2-5
d_call: TRBD2
cdr3_length: 17
cdr3_aa: CASSLPGSGRASETQYF
cdr3_nt: TGTGCCAGCAGCTTGCCGGGTAGCGGGAGGGCATCAGAGACCCAGTACTTC

v_call: TRBV12-3/TRBV12-4
clone_size: NA
j_call: TRBJ1-5
d_call: TRBD1
cdr3_length: 13
cdr3_aa: CASRGTGSQPQHF
cdr3_nt: TGTGCCAGCAGAGGGACAGGGAGTCAGCCCCAGCATTTT

v_call: TRBV10-2
clone_size: many
j_call: TRBJ2-3
d_call: TRBD2
cdr3_length: 16
cdr3_aa: CASSEGSSGSTDTQYF
cdr3_nt: TGCGCCAGCAGTGAAGGGTCTAGCGGGAGTACAGATACGCAGTATTTT

v_call: TRBV11-2
clone_size: few
j_call: TRBJ2-1
d_call: TRBD2
cdr3_length: 16
cdr3_aa: CASSLAGRGARYEQFF
cdr3_nt: TGTGCCAGCAGCTTAGCGGGGCGGGGGGCCCGATACGAGCAGTTCTTC

v_call: TRBV29-1
clone_size: NA
j_call: TRBJ2-5
d_call: NA
cdr3_length: 14
cdr3_aa: CSVEDGLQGRTQYF
cdr3_nt: TGCAGCGTTGAAGATGGTTTGCAGGGCAGGACCCAGTACTTC

v_call: TRBV12-3/TRBV12-4
clone_size: NA
j_call: TRBJ2-1
d_call: TRBD2
cdr3_length: 19
cdr3_aa: CASTLSGLALEGSYNEQFF
cdr3_nt: TGTGCCAGCACCCTCTCGGGACTAGCCCTTGAAGGGTCCTACAATGAGCAGTTCTTC

v_call: TRBV3-1
clone_size: NA
j_call: TRBJ1-3
d_call: NA
cdr3_length: 17
cdr3_aa: CASSPTTTGSSGNTIYF
cdr3_nt: TGTGCCAGCAGCCCTACTACTACAGGGAGCTCTGGAAACACCATATATTTT

v_call: TRBV6-6
clone_size: NA
j_call: TRBJ1-4
d_call: NA
cdr3_length: 15
cdr3_aa: CASSYSVEINEKLFF
cdr3_nt: TGTGCCAGCAGTTACTCCGTCGAAATTAATGAAAAACTGTTTTTT

v_call: TRBV2
clone_size: few
j_call: TRBJ2-3
d_call: TRBD2
cdr3_length: 14
cdr3_aa: CARGGGSTTDTQYF
cdr3_nt: TGTGCCAGGGGAGGCGGGAGCACCACAGATACGCAGTATTTT

v_call: TRBV7-2
clone_size: many
j_call: TRBJ2-5
d_call: NA
cdr3_length: 15
cdr3_aa: CASSLAAGWQETQYF
cdr3_nt: TGTGCCAGCAGCTTAGCGGCGGGATGGCAAGAGACCCAGTACTTC

v_call: TRBV5-1
clone_size: many
j_call: TRBJ1-3
d_call: TRBD1
cdr3_length: 15
cdr3_aa: CASSERQGSGNTIYF
cdr3_nt: TGCGCCAGCAGCGAAAGACAGGGCTCTGGAAACACCATATATTTT

v_call: TRBV15
clone_size: NA
j_call: TRBJ2-3
d_call: TRBD1
cdr3_length: 13
cdr3_aa: CATSRETGVTQYF
cdr3_nt: TGTGCCACCAGCAGAGAGACAGGGGTTACGCAGTATTTT

v_call: TRBV6-6
clone_size: NA
j_call: TRBJ2-3
d_call: TRBD1
cdr3_length: 16
cdr3_aa: CASSTRGQAGTDTQYF
cdr3_nt: TGTGCCAGCAGCACCCGGGGACAGGCAGGGACAGATACGCAGTATTTT

v_call: TRBV2
clone_size: few
j_call: TRBJ2-7
d_call: NA
cdr3_length: 12
cdr3_aa: CASSVSDYEQYF
cdr3_nt: TGTGCCAGCAGTGTATCAGACTACGAGCAGTACTTC

v_call: TRBV2
clone_size: NA
j_call: TRBJ1-1
d_call: NA
cdr3_length: 12
cdr3_aa: CASSDRAWEAFF
cdr3_nt: TGTGCCAGCAGTGACAGGGCTTGGGAAGCTTTCTTT

v_call: TRBV5-1
clone_size: few
j_call: TRBJ1-1
d_call: TRBD1
cdr3_length: 15
cdr3_aa: CASSLRTGDGTEAFF
cdr3_nt: TGCGCCAGCAGCTTGCGAACAGGGGATGGGACTGAAGCTTTCTTT

v_call: TRBV20-1
clone_size: few
j_call: TRBJ2-3
d_call: NA
cdr3_length: 12
cdr3_aa: CSASGTTDTQYF
cdr3_nt: TGCAGTGCTAGCGGTACCACAGATACGCAGTATTTT

v_call: TRBV4-3
clone_size: NA
j_call: TRBJ2-7
d_call: NA
cdr3_length: 15
cdr3_aa: CASSQDPQDGYEQYF
cdr3_nt: TGCGCCAGCAGCCAAGATCCCCAGGACGGGTACGAGCAGTACTTC

v_call: TRBV10-1
clone_size: NA
j_call: TRBJ2-1
d_call: TRBD2
cdr3_length: 14
cdr3_aa: CASSVGTTNNEQFF
cdr3_nt: TGCGCCAGCAGTGTTGGGACTACTAACAATGAGCAGTTCTTC

v_call: TRBV20-1
clone_size: NA
j_call: TRBJ2-1
d_call: NA
cdr3_length: 17
cdr3_aa: CSARVSAAESSYNEQFF
cdr3_nt: TGCAGTGCTAGAGTTTCGGCAGCGGAAAGCTCCTACAATGAGCAGTTCTTC

v_call: TRBV20-1
clone_size: few
j_call: TRBJ2-5
d_call: TRBD1
cdr3_length: 12
cdr3_aa: CSARDRQRTQYF
cdr3_nt: TGCAGTGCTAGGGACAGGCAACGGACCCAGTACTTC

v_call: TRBV20-1
clone_size: NA
j_call: TRBJ2-7
d_call: TRBD2
cdr3_length: 17
cdr3_aa: CSARGLAGRTNSYEQYF
cdr3_nt: TGCAGTGCTAGAGGGCTAGCGGGTCGGACTAACTCCTACGAGCAGTACTTC

v_call: TRBV23-1
clone_size: many
j_call: TRBJ2-5
d_call: TRBD1
cdr3_length: 14
cdr3_aa: CAGLLQGGGETQYF
cdr3_nt: TGCGCCGGTTTATTACAGGGGGGAGGCGAGACCCAGTACTTC

v_call: TRBV12-3/TRBV12-4
clone_size: few
j_call: TRBJ2-7
d_call: NA
cdr3_length: 15
cdr3_aa: CASSLVSRVSYEQYF
cdr3_nt: TGTGCCAGCAGTTTAGTTTCACGGGTGAGCTACGAGCAGTACTTC

v_call: TRBV29-1
clone_size: NA
j_call: TRBJ2-1
d_call: NA
cdr3_length: 12
cdr3_aa: CSVNWQGGEQFF
cdr3_nt: TGCAGCGTTAATTGGCAGGGGGGTGAGCAGTTCTTC

v_call: TRBV18
clone_size: few
j_call: TRBJ2-7
d_call: NA
cdr3_length: 16
cdr3_aa: CASSPPGRGIGYEQYF
cdr3_nt: TGTGCCAGCTCACCACCCGGACGGGGAATAGGCTACGAGCAGTACTTC

v_call: TRBV7-3
clone_size: few
j_call: TRBJ2-1
d_call: NA
cdr3_length: 15
cdr3_aa: CASSLSPDSYNEQFF
cdr3_nt: TGTGCCAGCAGCTTAAGTCCCGACTCCTACAATGAGCAGTTCTTC

v_call: TRBV4-1
clone_size: few
j_call: TRBJ2-1
d_call: NA
cdr3_length: 16
cdr3_aa: CASSLGLTQPHNEQFF
cdr3_nt: TGCGCCAGCAGCCTCGGACTCACGCAACCCCACAATGAGCAGTTCTTC

v_call: TRBV5-1
clone_size: NA
j_call: TRBJ2-3
d_call: TRBD2
cdr3_length: 19
cdr3_aa: CASSSLGTSGRAGTDTQYF
cdr3_nt: TGCGCCAGCAGCTCTCTCGGGACTAGCGGGAGGGCCGGCACAGATACGCAGTATTTT

v_call: TRBV20-1
clone_size: NA
j_call: TRBJ1-2
d_call: TRBD1
cdr3_length: 13
cdr3_aa: CSARTGGDYGYTF
cdr3_nt: TGCAGTGCTCGGACAGGGGGCGATTATGGCTACACCTTC

v_call: TRBV20-1
clone_size: NA
j_call: TRBJ2-3
d_call: NA
cdr3_length: 17
cdr3_aa: CSVSTGPGLSFTDTQYF
cdr3_nt: TGCAGTGTTAGTACGGGACCGGGTCTTTCCTTCACAGATACGCAGTATTTT

v_call: TRBV2
clone_size: NA
j_call: TRBJ2-7
d_call: NA
cdr3_length: 14
cdr3_aa: CASSELDSSYEQYF
cdr3_nt: TGTGCCAGCAGTGAACTGGACAGCTCCTACGAGCAGTACTTC

v_call: TRBV6-6
clone_size: once
j_call: TRBJ2-1
d_call: NA
cdr3_length: 14
cdr3_aa: CASSRLDSHNEQFF
cdr3_nt: TGTGCCAGCAGTCGCCTGGACAGTCACAATGAGCAGTTCTTC

v_call: TRBV20-1
clone_size: once
j_call: TRBJ2-5
d_call: TRBD2
cdr3_length: 15
cdr3_aa: CSASTTSGNRETQYF
cdr3_nt: TGCAGTGCTAGTACCACTAGCGGGAATCGAGAGACCCAGTACTTC

v_call: TRBV10-3
clone_size: many
j_call: TRBJ2-7
d_call: TRBD1
cdr3_length: 17
cdr3_aa: CAISESGGQGLSYEQYF
cdr3_nt: TGTGCCATCAGTGAGTCGGGCGGACAGGGGTTATCCTACGAGCAGTACTTC

v_call: TRBV5-1
clone_size: once
j_call: TRBJ2-3
d_call: TRBD2
cdr3_length: 16
cdr3_aa: CASSLYLAGVVDTQYF
cdr3_nt: TGCGCCAGCAGCTTATACCTAGCGGGAGTTGTAGATACGCAGTATTTT